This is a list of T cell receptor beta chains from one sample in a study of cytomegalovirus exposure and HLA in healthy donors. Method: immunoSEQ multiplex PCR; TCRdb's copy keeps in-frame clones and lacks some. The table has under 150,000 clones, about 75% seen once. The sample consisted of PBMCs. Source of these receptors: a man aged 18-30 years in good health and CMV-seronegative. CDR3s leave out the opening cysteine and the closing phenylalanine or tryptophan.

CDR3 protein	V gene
ASSPGTGVYEQY	TRBV18
ASSSSGGTEAF	TRBV6-5
ASSLIVTSGSSDEQF	TRBV28
ASIGLSGGTDTQY	TRBV5-1
ASSSGTDYEQY	TRBV7-9
ASSYSQAGEQY	TRBV6-5
ATSRVTSTDTQY	TRBV15
AWSVGTSGSRKTQY	TRBV30
SAMDRGEGYT	TRBV29-1
ASSYSQAGNHGYT	TRBV6-5
ASSRQGAINFGGQPQH	TRBV19
ASSVTGGAVTNEKLF	TRBV9
ASRERGQPQH	TRBV6-5
ASTYGQGRGGTEAF	TRBV19
ASSPSGPETQY	TRBV18
ASSPSGGLEQY	TRBV7-3
ASSYTDRVGEKLF	TRBV6-6
ASSWPGQSEAF	TRBV6-5
ASSLVPDYYGYT	TRBV5-1
ASSFGGLTYEQY	TRBV28
ASSLGQGAPYGYT	TRBV7-3
ASSFGWGQLNTEAF	TRBV7-9
ASSVPLGNTEAF	TRBV7-2
ASSLAHGAGGPFEQY	TRBV5-1
ASSLGPWNTGELF	TRBV28
ASSPLPPEQF	TRBV7-9
ASSFLRRGYGYT	TRBV28
ASSGGNPHSGVPTNEQF	TRBV9
SVEGTGIEQF	TRBV29-1
ASSPYTGAVEQY	TRBV27
ASSPGLAGGPEETQY	TRBV4-2
ASSLGGAGPGELF	TRBV11-2
ASSLIPQSSGNTIY	TRBV28
ASPGVGIGTDTQY	TRBV2
ASSQNSGELF	TRBV28
ASRSGENTEAF	TRBV6-5
AWSRQGNQPQH	TRBV30
ASSQGGRAGSYEQY	TRBV4-2
ASSWGKDGGASNEQF	TRBV4-1
AWSSGTDTQY	TRBV30
ASSIGQGKLNTEAF	TRBV19
ASSHLTGPYEQY	TRBV6-6
ASRARDEQY	TRBV6-5
ASSSGTGWLGEYNEQF	TRBV2
ASSPFPDRGSGEQY	TRBV7-9
ASSDLERELSYEQY	TRBV5-4
ASSLVGRAGGVGNQPQH	TRBV7-9
SVVVGQNYNEQF	TRBV29-1
ASSFGGDRGSSTEQY	TRBV9
ASSSGTGLYVQY	TRBV6-5
AIKTSGRADEQF	TRBV10-3
ASIGSDADTQY	TRBV28
ASSDGQGLRQPQH	TRBV6-1
ASRGGDYGYT	TRBV2
ASSQTGRVRAF	TRBV27
ASPRDRGSGYT	TRBV2
AWDRGTGAREQY	TRBV30